The entry below gives a single T cell receptor (beta chain) sequence along with its context. Its target is not known. This sample stems from a study of cytomegalovirus exposure and HLA in healthy donors. For the study at large: Researchers found that approximately 80% of under 450 genotyped donors fell within the Caucasian-associated ancestry cluster. Broader study findings: Association with HLA alleles at 0.05 false discovery rate was found for 16,951 TCR beta sequences in a later analysis. According to a later analysis, most TCR beta chains associated with CMV appeared HLA-restricted. Testing in vitro showed a few CMV-associated chains specific for CMV antigens.

The V gene's germline CDR1 is MDHEN and CDR2 SYDVKM. The CDR3 runs 13 residues. V was shortened by 7 bases and J by 5 bases, with 11 bases between the two germline ends. PCR was performed using 60 Vbeta and 13 Jbeta primers. The method was immunoSEQ multiplex PCR; TCRdb's version includes in-frame clones alone and lacks a portion of them. The sample yields 65,000 to 70,000 clones, 80% to 90% seen once. The chain carries TRBV28 and TRBJ2-2; a weak D match, TRBD2 (6 bases). The sequence was collected from a woman between 25 and 40 years old in good health and CMV-seropositive. Sequenced: PBMCs. The CDR3 sequence: CASTGGATGELFF. CDR3 DNA: TGTGCCAGCACCGGAGGGGCGACCGGGGAGCTGTTTTTT. The full variable domain, its missing parts supplied by reference TRBV28 and TRBJ2-2, is DVKVTQSSRYLVKRTGEKVFLECVQDMDHENMFWYRQDPGLGLRLIYFSYDVKMKEKGDIPEGYSVSREKKERFSLILESASTNQTSMYLCASTGGATGELFFGEGSRLTVL.